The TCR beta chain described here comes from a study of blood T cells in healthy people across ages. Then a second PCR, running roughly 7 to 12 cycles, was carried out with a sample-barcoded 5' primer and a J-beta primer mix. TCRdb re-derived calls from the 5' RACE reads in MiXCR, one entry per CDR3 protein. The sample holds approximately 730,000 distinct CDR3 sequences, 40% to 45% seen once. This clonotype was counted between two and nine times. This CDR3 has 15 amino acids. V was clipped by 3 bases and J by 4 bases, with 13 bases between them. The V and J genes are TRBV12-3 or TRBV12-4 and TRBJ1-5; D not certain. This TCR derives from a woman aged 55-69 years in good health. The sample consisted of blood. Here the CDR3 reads CASSFGFPTNQPQHF. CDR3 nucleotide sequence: TGTGCCAGCAGTTTCGGGTTCCCGACGAATCAGCCCCAGCATTTT.